The 15 T cell receptor beta chains below come from one sample, sequenced in a study of CD8+CD57+ T cells in acquired aplastic anemia. TCR beta VDJ combinations and CDR3 sequences were profiled from genomic DNA. From the reads, TCRdb called clonotypes with MiXCR, one entry per CDR3 protein. Of 400,000 to 600,000 distinct CDR3 sequences listed, less than 35% are singletons. Patients who underwent sequencing had shown CD8+CD57+ cell expansion by flow cytometry. Material for sequencing was sorted CD4+, CD8+, or CD8+CD57+ T cells (not recorded which) from PBMCs. These TCRs come from a human donor with aplastic anemia.

The genes are TRBV5-4 and TRBJ1-2; D is unclear. The germline gives CDR1 SGHNT, CDR2 YYREEE (reference sequence). V lost 2 bases to trimming and J lost 10 bases, with 9 bases between them. CDR3 length: 11 amino acids. CDR3 in amino acids: CASSFKGDYTF. CDR3 nucleotide sequence: TGTGCCAGCAGCTTTAAGGGAGACTACACCTTC.

The chain couples TRBV11-1 to TRBJ1-3; D is perhaps TRBD1 (5 bases). CDR3 length equals 20 residues. Trimming left V 2 bases short and J 0 bases short, with 23 bases between. CDR1 is SGHAT and CDR2 is FQDESV in the germline V gene (reference sequence). CDR3 sequence (DNA): TGTGCCAGCAGCTTATGCGTTCTGGGTGGGACTCCACACTCTGGAAACACCATATATTTT. It specifies CASSLCVLGGTPHSGNTIYF.

The chain employs TRBV19 and TRBJ2-2; maybe TRBD1 (6 bases). The V and J ends lost 5 bases and 5 bases respectively, with 12 bases between them. CDR3 length equals 14 residues. The V gene's germline CDR1 is LNHDA and CDR2 SQIVND (reference sequence). CDR3 coding DNA: TGTGCCAGTAGTCGGGACATAGGTACCGGGGAGCTGTTTTTT. Its protein product is CASSRDIGTGELFF.

This clonotype was found many times. The CDR3 loop reads CASSMGDFGYTF. CDR3 nucleotides: TGTGCCAGCTCCATGGGGGATTTCGGCTACACCTTC. This chain uses TRBV2 with TRBJ1-2; TRBD1 might be the D (5 bases). The CDR3 has 12 amino acids. Trimming took off 8 bases at V and 8 bases at J, with 15 bases between the two ends. CDR1 SNHLY and CDR2 FYNNEI come from the germline V gene.

The rearrangement joins TRBV18 to TRBJ1-1, with D hard to call. Germline V lookup: CDR1 KGHSH, CDR2 LQKENI. The V end was cut by 6 bases, the J end by 7 bases, with 18 bases between. The CDR3 runs 14 residues. CDR3 DNA: TGTGCCAGCTCGCCTTCGACTGAGCAACGTGAAGCTTTCTTT. It specifies CASSPSTEQREAFF.

This clonotype was seen ten or more times. The chain combines TRBV7-2 with TRBJ2-5, with TRBD2 matching 7 bases. The CDR3 contains 16 residues. Germline V gene lookup returns CDR1 SGHTA and CDR2 FQGNSA. V was pared by 4 bases and J by 4 bases, with 12 bases of the junction left unmatched. The CDR3 is CASSSRAGEGGETQYF. The DNA for the CDR3 is TGTGCCAGCAGCTCCCGGGCGGGGGAAGGAGGAGAGACCCAGTACTTC.

This clonotype was counted ten times or more. The V gene is TRBV19, the J gene TRBJ2-7; weak D call: TRBD2 (6 bases). The V end was cut by 1 base, the J end by 4 bases, with 8 bases between. The CDR3 consists of 13 residues. CDR1 and CDR2 from the germline V gene are LNHDA and SQIVND (reference sequence). In nucleotides, the CDR3 is TGTGCCAGTAGTATAGGACGGGAGTACGAGCAGTACTTC. Protein product: CASSIGREYEQYF.

Concerning this clonotype itself: At one end, the junction sequence differs from germline, possibly due to a read error. The DNA for the CDR3 is TGTGCCAGCAGCTTAGCACAGGGAGACGAAAAACTGGTTTTT. The encoded protein is CASSLAQGDEKLVF. The V call is TRBV5-4, the J call TRBJ1-4; possible D gene TRBD1, 6 bases. In germline, CDR1 is SGHNT, CDR2 YYREEE (reference sequence). The CDR3 contains 14 residues.

This clonotype was recorded at least ten times. This sequence joins TRBV10-1 and TRBJ1-1, with a weak D call TRBD1 (5 bases). The CDR3 has 13 residues. Trimming cost V 5 bases and J 6 bases, with 13 bases left between them. Looked up from germline, CDR1 is WNHNN and CDR2 is SYGVQD (reference sequence). Here the CDR3 reads CASSPVGTSEAFF. The CDR3 DNA reads as TGCGCCAGCAGTCCGGTGGGGACTTCTGAAGCTTTCTTT.

This clonotype was recorded at least ten times. The genes are TRBV2 and TRBJ2-5; 10 bases fit TRBD2. The ends lost 8 bases at V and 3 bases at J; junction bases unmatched: 9. The CDR3 is 15 residues long. CDR1 is SNHLY and CDR2 is FYNNEI in the germline V gene. Written as DNA, the CDR3 is TGTGCCAGCTGCCGTGAAGGACTAGCGGAAGAGACCCAGTACTTC. Translating gives CASCREGLAEETQYF.

This clonotype came up a few times. This sequence joins TRBV20-1 and TRBJ2-3, with D possibly TRBD2 on 6 matching bases. This CDR3 comprises 15 residues. Per the germline V gene, CDR1 is DFQATT and CDR2 is SNEGSKA (reference sequence). Trimming took off 3 bases at V and 1 base at J, with 14 bases between the two ends. The CDR3 coding sequence is TGCAGTGCTAGTCCCGGCCAGCGGGGCACAGATACGCAGTATTTT. Translating gives CSASPGQRGTDTQYF.

Note on this clonotype: A much more abundant neighbour one base away suggests this may be a read error. The chain joins TRBV7-8 to TRBJ1-5; D is possibly TRBD1 (6 bases). The CDR3 length is 14 residues. Germline CDR1 SGHVS, CDR2 FQNEAQ. Trimming stripped 5 bases from V and 6 bases from J, with 14 bases between. CDR3 amino acids: CASSPGDRFQPQHF. CDR3 bases: TGTGCCAGCAGCCCAGGCGACAGGTTTCAGCCCCAGCATTTT. The full variable domain, rest sourced from reference TRBV7-8 and TRBJ1-5, is GAGVSQSPRYKVAKRGQDVALRCDPISGHVSLFWYQQALGQGPEFLTYFQNEAQLDKSGLPSDRFFAERPEGSVSTLKIQRTQQEDSAVYLCASSPGDRFQPQHFGDGTRLSIL.

This clonotype was detected many times. The chain uses TRBV6-1 and TRBJ1-5; the match to TRBD1 covers 7 bases. V lost 6 bases, J lost 2 bases, and 13 bases stayed unmatched. Germline loops: CDR1 MNHNS, CDR2 SASEGT. The CDR3 sequence is 17 residues long. CDR3 coding DNA: TGTGCCAGCAGAACCGAACAGGGGATTAGTGGCAATCAGCCCCAGCATTTT. Translation gives CASRTEQGISGNQPQHF.

The V gene is TRBV29-1, the J gene TRBJ2-2, with 8 bases lining up with TRBD1. J lost 4 bases, V lost 6 bases, and 7 bases had no gene match. The CDR3 loop spans 14 amino acids. In germline, CDR1 is SQVTM, CDR2 ANQGSEA. This CDR3 reads CSVIHGTGTGELFF. CDR3 DNA sequence: TGCAGCGTGATCCACGGGACAGGCACCGGGGAGCTGTTTTTT.

The genes are TRBV19 and TRBJ2-5; 7 bases agree with TRBD2. CDR1 is LNHDA, CDR2 SQIVND, per germline (reference sequence). V was clipped by 0 bases and J by 1 base; unmatched bases: 5. This CDR3 spans 16 amino acids. For the CDR3, the DNA is TGTGCCAGTAGTATAGATTGGGGCGGGGGCCAAGAGACCCAGTACTTC. Translated: CASSIDWGGGQETQYF.